The entry below describes one T cell receptor beta chain. Its antigen has not been determined. It has no much larger one-base neighbor in the sample; base qualities were not kept. The collaborating institutions used their own protocols to collect whole blood in K2EDTA tubes. For TCRbeta analysis, collaborators shipped samples in one of three forms: frozen whole blood, isolated PBMCs, or DNA extracted from either of those sample types. TCRbeta CDR3 regions were amplified from genomic DNA by means of the immunoSEQ Assay, a bias-controlled multiplex PCR. For the original study's pipeline: The number of nucleated cells in each sample was estimated from the amplification of reference gene primers within the assay. To quantify the absolute abundance of each unique TCRbeta CDR3 rearrangement, sequence reads were collapsed and filtered. For each sample, productive Simpson clonality was calculated as the square root of Simpson's diversity index across productive rearrangements. TCRdb provides this immuneACCESS table in a form limited to in-frame rearrangements. Some clones are lacking; in checked studies, under half of them reflect an unresolved V gene, and why the rest are absent is not known. The V and J calls and clone size come from that table; D and trimming were worked out from the DNA. The sample data list about 340,000 clones, and around 80% of these were observed just once. About 2.7% of the sample is in the top ten clones.

This specimen belongs to a study of blood T cell repertoires in COVID-19 (dated by TCRdb to the early 2020s). In the study overall: Samples covering the acute and convalescent phases of COVID-19 were provided by collaborators in the United States, Italy and Spain. Nearly every sample came with metadata listing a de-identified subject ID, COVID-19 status, age in years and sex. The samples were drawn from two sources: the first 160 participants of the ongoing ImmuneRACE study, and over 1,000 subjects contributed by 6 global collaborators. A freely available public database, intended as a resource for researchers studying the immune response to SARS-CoV-2, is where the repertoires were released. Where available, HLA class I and class II types were obtained from metadata supplied by the sample provider rather than from assay-based typing. The material from the prospective study consisted of cDNA or gDNA derived from T cells, B-cell-depleted T cells, or PBMCs. Subjects who had been exposed to COVID-19, were actively infected with it, or had recovered from it provided the deeply sampled blood TCRbeta repertoires that made up the dataset.

The CDR3 runs 17 residues from the cysteine to the phenylalanine. Only the CDR3 part of the read is kept: 51 bases, read in frame from the first base. The germline ends are 13 bases apart after V is trimmed by 1 base and J by 0 bases. The CDR1 and CDR2 encoded by the germline V gene (reference sequence) are LGHDT and YNNKEL. Results and caveats for the whole study, not just this receptor: The amount of clinical and demographic metadata varied by source and participant and was provided uncurated.

This sequence was found in a man younger than 40 with active or convalescent COVID-19. The chain uses TRBV3-1 (or the pseudogene TRBV3-2) and TRBJ2-4, and possibly TRBD2, on 6 matching bases. The sequenced material came from peripheral blood. The CDR3 in this case is CASSQGWRERAKNIQYF. The DNA reads as follows: TGTGCCAGCAGCCAAGGGTGGCGGGAACGAGCCAAAAACATTCAGTACTTC.